The clone carrying this T cell receptor beta chain was seen only a few times. Its specificity is unknown. This sample was taken from a study of T-cell reconstitution after alpha-beta-depleted transplantation in children. General study results and limits: Expanded graft clones numbering several hundred reportedly gave rise to alpha-beta T cells about two months after transplant. Surviving thymic progenitors and recipient T cells were the source of high TCRbeta diversity at day 60 in some patients.

The CDR3 sequence is 14 residues long. CDR1 and CDR2 from the germline V gene are MNHEY and SVGEGT. Trimming shortened V by 3 bases and J by 9 bases, and 15 bases separated the two germline ends. Preparation of the TCRbeta library used unique molecular identifiers. TCRdb re-derived calls from the PCR reads in MiXCR, one entry per CDR3 protein. The data contain roughly 670,000 distinct CDR3 sequences, roughly 14% of them seen just once; the ten biggest clones take up roughly 0.77%. The V and J genes are TRBV6-2 or TRBV6-3 and TRBJ2-4; possibly TRBD1 or TRBD2 for D (6 bases each). The receptor was derived from a girl aged 2-10 years with congenital amegakaryocytic thrombocytopenia, due to receive a stem cell transplant. The starting material was PBMCs, obtained before TCRalphabeta/CD19-depleted stem cell transplant. CDR3 DNA: TGTGCCAGCAGTTATGGGGGGCCACTAGGCATTCAGTACTTC. Protein: CASSYGGPLGIQYF.